The 27 T cell receptor beta chains presented below share a single source sample, sequenced in a study of OX40 agonist ivuxolimab in advanced cancers. Library preparation used the immunoSEQ multiplex PCR assay. The clones in this table, taken by TCRdb from immuneACCESS, are in-frame only. Not every clone is retained; where verified, under half of the shortfall comes from an unresolved V gene, and the cause of the rest is unknown. In all, the sample holds 55,000 to 70,000 clones, and approximately 82% of those were seen once. The top ten hold roughly 2.8% of the sample. Sequenced here: CD4+ or CD8+ T cells sorted from blood, sampled in a trial of the OX40 agonist ivuxolimab. The receptors come from an adult with an advanced solid tumor such as melanoma, head and neck, liver or kidney cancer.

A few counts support this clone. The rearrangement uses TRBV7-2 and TRBJ2-7; D remains ambiguous. Trimming left V 6 bases short and J 0 bases short, with 6 bases between. Per the germline V gene, CDR1 is SGHTA and CDR2 is FQGNSA. This CDR3 comprises 12 residues. CDR3 sequence (DNA): TGTGCCAGCAGTCGCCTCTCCTACGAGCAGTACTTC. Amino acid sequence: CASSRLSYEQYF.

The rearrangement joins TRBV2 to TRBJ1-1, with a weak D call TRBD1 (6 bases). The CDR3 spans 14 residues. The germline V gene has CDR1 SNHLY and CDR2 FYNNEI. The V end was cut by 4 bases, the J end by 2 bases, with 11 bases between. CDR3 DNA: TGTGCCAGCAGTGTAGCAGGGGAAAACACTGAAGCTTTCTTT. Protein: CASSVAGENTEAFF.

This clone was recorded once. This chain uses TRBV7-3 with TRBJ2-3; D ambiguous. The CDR3 runs to 14 residues. The V end was cut by 1 base, the J end by 3 bases, with 8 bases between. Germline CDR1 reads SGHTA; CDR2 reads FQGTGA. The DNA for the CDR3 is TGTGCCAGCAGCTTAATGGGTGGGACAGATACGCAGTATTTT. Residues: CASSLMGGTDTQYF.

The chain uses TRBV5-8 and TRBJ2-7; D call uncertain. The CDR3 loop spans 13 amino acids. Germline CDR1 is SGHTS and CDR2 is YDEGEE. Between the trimmed V and J ends, which lost 2 bases and 0 bases, there was a span of 6 bases. DNA of the CDR3: TGTGCCAGCAGCTTTCGGAGCTCCTACGAGCAGTACTTC. It is translated as CASSFRSSYEQYF.

The V and J genes are TRBV5-1 and TRBJ2-7; D remains ambiguous. This CDR3 spans 13 amino acids. V lost 4 bases and J 0 bases, leaving 8 bases between the germline ends. The germline gives CDR1 SGHRS, CDR2 YFSETQ. CDR3 DNA: TGCGCCAGCAGCGTAGTCGGCTCCTACGAGCAGTACTTC. This codes for CASSVVGSYEQYF.

The genes are TRBV19 and TRBJ2-1; TRBD2 might be the D (5 bases). This CDR3 contains 14 residues. Per the germline V gene, CDR1 is LNHDA and CDR2 is SQIVND (reference sequence). Trimming shortened V by 10 bases and J by 4 bases, and 17 bases separated the two germline ends. CDR3 sequence: CATSRTQFYNEQFF. The CDR3 bases are TGTGCCACCTCGCGGACTCAATTTTACAATGAGCAGTTCTTC.

The chain combines TRBV5-1 with TRBJ2-2; TRBD1 or TRBD2 may be the D gene (6 bases each). The germline V gene encodes CDR1 SGHRS and CDR2 YFSETQ. The CDR3 consists of 16 residues. The V end lost 0 bases, the J end lost 1 base, and 10 bases lay between the germline ends. The CDR3 DNA follows: TGCGCCAGCAGCTTGGAGGGGGGATTGAACACCGGGGAGCTGTTTTTT. Protein: CASSLEGGLNTGELFF.

This clone has just one count. V and J are TRBV9 and TRBJ2-2; D gene ambiguous. Trimming cost V 0 bases and J 3 bases, with 9 bases left between them. The CDR3 runs to 15 residues. CDR1 and CDR2 (germline): SGDLS, YYNGEE. The CDR3 DNA reads TGTGCCAGCAGCGTAGACATGGGATACACCGGGGAGCTGTTTTTT. This gives the protein CASSVDMGYTGELFF.

V and J are TRBV7-9 and TRBJ2-5; the match to TRBD1 covers 9 bases. The CDR3 is made up of 15 amino acids. With V trimmed by 5 bases and J by 4 bases, 8 bases remained unmatched. The germline V gene has CDR1 SEHNR and CDR2 FQNEAQ (reference sequence). The CDR3 coding sequence is TGTGCCAGCAGCCGGGGTACAGGGGGCAGAGAGACCCAGTACTTC. Translated: CASSRGTGGRETQYF. Together with reference TRBV7-9 and TRBJ2-5, the CDR3 gives the full variable domain: DTGVSQNPRHKITKRGQNVTFRCDPISEHNRLYWYRQTLGQGPEFLTYFQNEAQLEKSRLLSDRFSAERPKGSFSTLEIQRTEQGDSAMYLCASSRGTGGRETQYFGPGTRLLVL.

The rearrangement links TRBV11-3 to TRBJ1-6; 9 bases fit TRBD1. Unmatched junction bases numbered 7, after V lost 5 bases and J lost 5 bases. The CDR3 has 16 residues. Per germline, CDR1 SGHNT and CDR2 YENEEA. The CDR3 reads CASSAITGGNNSPLHF. The CDR3 nucleotides are TGTGCCAGCAGCGCGATAACAGGGGGCAATAATTCACCCCTCCACTTT.

The gene calls are TRBV6-6 and TRBJ2-1; D is possibly TRBD1 (5 bases). CDR1 is MNHNY, CDR2 SVGAGI, per germline (reference sequence). This CDR3 has 12 residues. Trimming removed 6 bases from V and 5 bases from J, with 8 bases in between. CDR3: CASRGQHNEQFF. CDR3 sequence (DNA): TGTGCCAGCAGAGGACAACACAATGAGCAGTTCTTC.

This sequence joins TRBV4-3 and TRBJ2-7; 12 nucleotides align to TRBD2. The CDR3 spans 15 residues. The germline gives CDR1 LGHNA, CDR2 YSLEER. The V segment lost 4 bases and the J segment 6 bases; nucleotides outside the gene matches: 7. CDR3 DNA sequence: TGCGCCAGCAGCCCTCGACTACTAGCGGGGGGCGAGCAGTACTTC. Translated: CASSPRLLAGGEQYF.

This chain links TRBV5-1 with TRBJ2-6, with D unresolved. From germline, CDR1 is SGHRS and CDR2 YFSETQ. The V gene lost 7 bases and the J gene lost 0 bases, with 11 bases spanning the gap. This CDR3 is built from 15 residues. The CDR3 region is CASGLDLSGANVLTF. The DNA of the CDR3 is TGCGCCAGCGGGCTCGACCTCTCTGGGGCCAACGTCCTGACTTTC.

This chain connects TRBV9 to TRBJ2-5; TRBD2 matches at 12 bases. Germline V gives CDR1 SGDLS, CDR2 YYNGEE. This CDR3 spans 19 amino acids. Unmatched junction bases numbered 16, after V lost 2 bases and J lost 5 bases. The CDR3 DNA is TGTGCCAGCAGCGTGGGCCTCGGACTAGCGGGGTCGGGCGGGGAGACCCAGTACTTC. This sequence encodes CASSVGLGLAGSGGETQYF.

The gene calls are TRBV19 and TRBJ2-7, with 7 bases lining up with TRBD2. Trimming took 6 bases from V and 0 from J; bases not matched to a gene: 5. Germline V gives CDR1 LNHDA, CDR2 SQIVND (reference sequence). The CDR3 is 14 amino acids. The CDR3, as DNA: TGTGCCAGTAGAAAGCGGGGAAGCTCCTACGAGCAGTACTTC. Its translation: CASRKRGSSYEQYF.

V is TRBV5-6 and J is TRBJ1-4, with 9 nucleotides matching TRBD1. The CDR3 length is 17 residues. Trimming at V came to 1 base and at J to 5 bases, leaving 9 bases not matched to a gene. Germline-derived CDR1 and CDR2 are SGHDT and YYEEEE. The CDR3 region has the DNA TGTGCCAGCAGCTTGTCTTTCGGGGACAGGGAAAATGAAAAACTGTTTTTT. Its protein is CASSLSFGDRENEKLFF. Based on the CDR3 plus reference TRBV5-6 and TRBJ1-4, the full variable domain is DAGVTQSPTHLIKTRGQQVTLRCSPKSGHDTVSWYQQALGQGPQFIFQYYEEEERQRGNFPDRFSGHQFPNYSSELNVNALLLGDSALYLCASSLSFGDRENEKLFFGSGTQLSVL.

This clone was observed a few times. The rearrangement links TRBV4-2 to TRBJ2-7; 12 nucleotides align to TRBD2. This CDR3 spans 14 amino acids. Trimming removed 8 bases from V and 6 bases from J; junction bases left unmatched: 8. Per germline, CDR1 LGHNA and CDR2 YNFKEQ. The CDR3 DNA reads as TGTGCCAGCCCTGGACTAGCGGGATCCCCCGAGCAGTACTTC. Protein product: CASPGLAGSPEQYF.

The table lists this clone with a count of one. This chain joins TRBV9 and TRBJ2-5; D gene ambiguous. The CDR3 covers 14 residues. Trimming removed 4 bases from V and 4 bases from J, with 14 bases in between. Germline CDR1 is SGDLS and CDR2 is YYNGEE. In DNA, the CDR3 is TGTGCCAGCAGCCTCGCCCCAGACGGAGAGACCCAGTACTTC. Amino acids: CASSLAPDGETQYF.

The chain is built from TRBV10-3 and TRBJ1-2; D gene uncertain. The CDR3 spans 13 residues. Between the trimmed V and J ends, which lost 4 bases and 4 bases, there was a span of 10 bases. Germline V gene sequence: CDR1 ENHRY, CDR2 SYGVKD. The DNA for the CDR3 is TGTGCCATCAGTGGAGTGGGCGGCTATGGCTACACCTTC. This encodes CAISGVGGYGYTF.

This clone came up once. The V and J genes are TRBV5-1 and TRBJ2-1, with D uncertain. Between the trimmed V and J ends, which lost 0 bases and 5 bases, there was a span of 15 bases. The CDR3 spans 16 residues. Germline V gives CDR1 SGHRS, CDR2 YFSETQ. The CDR3 sequence: CASSLVFVFGDNEQFF. The CDR3 DNA reads as TGCGCCAGCAGCTTGGTATTCGTCTTTGGCGACAATGAGCAGTTCTTC.

Points on this clone: One end of the junction does not line up with germline, which may come from a read error. The rearrangement joins TRBV9 to TRBJ2-1, with 11 bases aligning to TRBD2. The germline CDR1 and CDR2 sequences are SGDLS and YYNGEE. CDR3 length equals 16 residues. CDR3: CASSVASGGSYNVQFF. The CDR3 DNA sequence: TGTGCCAGCAGCGTAGCTAGCGGGGGGTCCTACAATGTGCAGTTCTTC. The variable domain in full, completed from reference TRBV9 and TRBJ2-1, reads DSGVTQTPKHLITATGQRVTLRCSPRSGDLSVYWYQQSLDQGLQFLIQYYNGEERAKGNILERFSAQQFPDLHSELNLSSLELGDSALYFCASSVASGGSYNVQFFGPGTRLTVL.

This chain links TRBV7-2 with TRBJ1-4; D is undetermined. The CDR3 totals 15 residues. The germline CDR1 and CDR2 sequences are SGHTA and FQGNSA. Deletions cut 5 bases from V and 7 bases from J, with 17 bases between. This CDR3 is CASSPFGLEGEKLFF. Here the CDR3 DNA reads TGTGCCAGCAGCCCCTTCGGGCTCGAGGGTGAAAAACTGTTTTTT.

The table lists this clone with a count of one. The rearrangement joins TRBV27 to TRBJ2-2; a weak D match, TRBD1 (6 bases). Germline CDR1 and CDR2: MNHEY and SMNVEV (reference sequence). The V end lost 5 bases, the J end lost 8 bases, and 18 bases lay between the germline ends. The CDR3 has 15 residues. This chain's CDR3 is CASSPTRNRVGELFF. The CDR3, as DNA: TGTGCCAGCAGTCCAACCCGCAACAGGGTTGGGGAGCTGTTTTTT.

This chain joins TRBV5-1 and TRBJ2-5, with D possibly being TRBD1 (6 bases). Per the germline V gene, CDR1 is SGHRS and CDR2 is YFSETQ. V gave up 2 bases and J gave up 4 bases, with 9 bases separating them. The CDR3 spans 13 residues. The CDR3 sequence: CASSFGQSETQYF. The DNA for the CDR3 is TGCGCCAGCAGCTTCGGACAGTCAGAGACCCAGTACTTC.

CDR3 sequence reads: CASSVVSSGYGYTF. DNA of the CDR3: TGTGCCAGCAGCGTAGTTAGCAGCGGCTATGGCTACACCTTC. V is TRBV9 and J is TRBJ1-2; D not certain. Germline-derived CDR1 and CDR2 are SGDLS and YYNGEE. This CDR3 spans 14 amino acids. Trimming shortened V by 0 bases and J by 4 bases, and 10 bases separated the two germline ends.

This clone showed up just a few times. V is TRBV10-3 and J is TRBJ2-3; TRBD2 matches at 12 bases. Germline loops: CDR1 ENHRY, CDR2 SYGVKD. V dropped 0 bases and J dropped 2; count of bases not matched to a gene: 3. The CDR3 sequence is 17 residues long. CDR3 in DNA: TGTGCCATCAGTGAGTCGGCTAGCGGGGGGGTCACAGATACGCAGTATTTT. Translating it yields CAISESASGGVTDTQYF.

V and J are TRBV21-1 and TRBJ2-3. TRBV21-1 is a pseudogene segment. CDR3 length: 16 amino acids. The CDR3 DNA sequence: TGTGCCAGCAGCAAAGGGGCGGGACACTACACAGATACGCAGTATTTT. It translates to CASSKGAGHYTDTQYF.